These 26 T cell receptor beta chains came from one sample sequenced in a study of T cells in Graves' hyperthyroidism and ophthalmopathy. Using RNA transcripts as the source, TCR beta CDR3 regions were amplified. In the first-round RT-PCR of the TCR CDR3, the HTBI primer set was used. TCRdb redid the calling of the multiplex PCR reads with MiXCR, one entry per CDR3 protein. The profile covers around 490,000 distinct CDR3 sequences, with approximately 20% appearing a single time and 47% taken by the ten largest. The sample taken for sequencing was blood. The receptor source for this set is a man in his forties with Graves' ophthalmopathy.

The chain links TRBV5-6 to TRBJ2-4, with a weak D call TRBD1 (5 bases). V was pared by 4 bases and J by 0 bases, with 17 bases between. The germline gives CDR1 SGHDT, CDR2 YYEEEE. The CDR3 extends over 17 amino acids. The CDR3 nucleotides are TGTGCCAGCAGCCTTCGACAGCTCCTACTAGCCAAAAACATTCAGTACTTC. It is translated as CASSLRQLLLAKNIQYF.

There are many counts of this clonotype. The rearrangement joins TRBV7-8 to TRBJ2-3; 10 nucleotides align to TRBD2. Germline trimming cut 4 bases from V and 6 bases from J; bases unmatched to any gene: 13. Germline CDR1 and CDR2: SGHVS and FQNEAQ. The CDR3 is made up of 17 amino acids. The DNA for the CDR3 is TGTGCCAGCAGCTCAGGACTAGCGGAGGGGCATGGGGATACGCAGTATTTT. This sequence encodes CASSSGLAEGHGDTQYF.

This clonotype was seen many times. The V gene is TRBV20-1, the J gene TRBJ1-5; D not resolved. Trimming removed 6 bases at V and 4 bases at J, with 16 bases between. The CDR3 is made up of 14 amino acids. CDR1 is DFQATT, CDR2 SNEGSKA, per germline (reference sequence). The CDR3 here is CSAGPGRKNQPQHF. The DNA of the CDR3 is TGCAGTGCCGGACCAGGACGGAAAAATCAGCCCCAGCATTTT.

This clonotype appeared many times. The genes are TRBV7-8 and TRBJ2-3, with D perhaps being TRBD1 or TRBD2 (6 bases each). V was trimmed by 7 bases and J by 0 bases, leaving 17 bases between them. The germline V gene encodes CDR1 SGHVS and CDR2 FQNEAQ. The CDR3 is made up of 16 amino acids. In nucleotides, the CDR3 is TGTGCCAGCAACCCAAGGGGGGCCTTAAGCACAGATACGCAGTATTTT. This encodes CASNPRGALSTDTQYF.

As DNA, the CDR3 is TGCAGTGCTAGATACAGGGGTACCGGGGAGCTGTTTTTT. It yields the protein CSARYRGTGELFF. The chain joins TRBV20-1 to TRBJ2-2; the match to TRBD1 covers 7 bases. The length of the CDR3 is 13 residues. V was pared by 2 bases and J by 5 bases, with 2 bases of the junction left unmatched. Germline assignment: CDR1 DFQATT and CDR2 SNEGSKA (reference sequence).

This chain links TRBV27 with TRBJ2-1; 9 bases line up with TRBD2. V trimming: 7 bases; J trimming: 7 bases; junction bases outside the gene matches: 11. CDR3 size: 15 residues. CDR1 and CDR2 from the germline V gene are MNHEY and SMNVEV (reference sequence). The CDR3 region has the DNA TGTGCCAGCACCTTGGGGCGCGGGAGGGTTAATGAGCAGTTCTTC. Amino acids: CASTLGRGRVNEQFF.

The chain carries TRBV12-3 or TRBV12-4 and TRBJ2-7; no clear D gene. Trimming took 5 bases from V and 0 from J, leaving 11 bases between them. The CDR3 runs to 14 residues. CDR3 in amino acids: CASSANRGSYEQYF. The CDR3 DNA reads TGTGCCAGCAGTGCAAACAGAGGCTCCTACGAGCAGTACTTC.

This clonotype was seen a handful of times. The junction departs from germline at one end; a sequencing error may be responsible. The chain uses TRBV7-7 and TRBJ2-5; the D gene could be TRBD1 or TRBD2 (6 bases each). Looked up from germline, CDR1 is SSHAT and CDR2 is FNYEAQ (reference sequence). This CDR3 is built from 17 residues. The CDR3 nucleotides read TGTGCTAGCAGCCGGTTCTTAGGGGGGAGCCCAAAAGAGACCCAGTACTTC. Its protein is CASSRFLGGSPKETQYF. Full variable domain (outside the CDR3, taken from reference TRBV7-7 and TRBJ2-5): GAGVSQSPRYKVTKRGQDVTLRCDPISSHATLYWYQQALGQGPEFLTYFNYEAQPDKSGLPSDRFSAERPEGSISTLTIQRTEQRDSAMYRCASSRFLGGSPKETQYFGPGTRLLVL.

This chain connects TRBV18 to TRBJ1-1; the match to TRBD1 covers 12 bases. CDR1 and CDR2 (germline): KGHSH, LQKENI. V was clipped by 3 bases and J by 5 bases; unmatched bases: 4. The CDR3 covers 15 residues. CDR3 nucleotide sequence: TGTGCCAGCTCACCGGGGACAGGGGGCATAACTGAAGCTTTCTTT. Translation gives CASSPGTGGITEAFF.

This clonotype was detected only a few times. The V and J genes are TRBV7-9 and TRBJ2-1; 7 bases fit TRBD1. The length of the CDR3 is 14 residues. CDR1 is SEHNR and CDR2 is FQNEAQ in the germline V gene (reference sequence). V shed 6 bases and J 6 bases; nucleotides not matched to a gene: 8. Here the CDR3 DNA reads TGTGCCAGCAGACGCCTCGACAGGGCCAATGAGCAGTTCTTC. Amino acids: CASRRLDRANEQFF.

The chain has TRBV19 and TRBJ2-1, with TRBD2 matching over 14 bases. In germline, CDR1 is LNHDA, CDR2 SQIVND (reference sequence). V lost 6 bases, J lost 2 bases, and 0 bases stayed unmatched. The CDR3 covers 15 residues. The CDR3 nucleotides read TGTGCCAGTAGGGGACTAGCGGGAGCCTACAATGAGCAGTTCTTC. This translates into CASRGLAGAYNEQFF.

Worth noting for this clonotype: A single base separates this from a much larger clone, so it may be a read error. The rearrangement joins TRBV3-1 to TRBJ1-1, with a possible D match to TRBD1 (6 bases). Trimming removed 4 bases from V and 1 base from J, with 10 bases in between. Per germline, CDR1 LGHDT and CDR2 YNNKEL (reference sequence). The CDR3 spans 14 residues. The CDR3 sequence: CASSPGQSNTEAFF. For the CDR3, the DNA is TGTGCCAGCAGCCCCGGACAGTCGAACACTGAAGCTTTCTTT.

The table lists this clonotype with many counts. V is TRBV15 and J is TRBJ2-1; a weak D match, TRBD2 (6 bases). Trimming shortened V by 1 base and J by 12 bases, and 10 bases separated the two germline ends. Looked up from germline, CDR1 is LNHNV and CDR2 is YYDKDF (reference sequence). The CDR3 consists of 12 residues. DNA for the CDR3: TGTGCCACCAGCAGAGCTAGCGTATCGCAGTTCTTC. Its translation is CATSRASVSQFF.

The chain is built from TRBV29-1 and TRBJ1-1; maybe TRBD1 (6 bases). V gave up 4 bases and J gave up 5 bases, with 14 bases separating them. This CDR3 is 13 amino acids long. The germline V gene encodes CDR1 SQVTM and CDR2 ANQGSEA. CDR3 coding DNA: TGCAGCGTTGGAACCAGGGGAGGGACTGAAGCTTTCTTT. Protein product: CSVGTRGGTEAFF.

This clonotype was observed a few times. The CDR3 sequence: CASSPPSVWGYTF. As DNA, the CDR3 is TGTGCCAGCAGCCCCCCCAGTGTCTGGGGCTACACCTTC. The rearrangement joins TRBV7-9 to TRBJ1-2; unclear D gene. The CDR3 extends over 13 amino acids. CDR1 and CDR2 (germline): SEHNR, FQNEAQ (reference sequence). Between the trimmed V and J ends, which lost 5 bases and 8 bases, there was a span of 15 bases.

This clonotype was seen repeatedly, ten times or more. The V call is TRBV28, the J call TRBJ2-7, with a weak D call TRBD2 (5 bases). Trimming took off 3 bases at V and 0 bases at J, with 15 bases between the two ends. Germline V gives CDR1 MDHEN, CDR2 SYDVKM. This CDR3 is 16 amino acids long. The CDR3 bases are TGTGCCAGCAGTTTTGAGGGCCGGGCAGGCTCCTACGAGCAGTACTTC. This gives the protein CASSFEGRAGSYEQYF. The full variable domain, rest sourced from reference TRBV28 and TRBJ2-7, is DVKVTQSSRYLVKRTGEKVFLECVQDMDHENMFWYRQDPGLGLRLIYFSYDVKMKEKGDIPEGYSVSREKKERFSLILESASTNQTSMYLCASSFEGRAGSYEQYFGPGTRLTVT.

Regarding this clonotype: A read error may explain this, as a much larger clone is one base away. The rearrangement uses TRBV11-2 and TRBJ2-3; D not resolved. The CDR3 is 14 amino acids. Trimming removed 8 bases at V and 0 bases at J, with 12 bases between. Germline CDR1 is SGHAT and CDR2 is FQNNGV. The DNA of the CDR3 is TGTGCCAGCGGCCAAGAATCCAGCACAGATACGCAGTATTTT. Amino acids: CASGQESSTDTQYF.

The chain joins TRBV4-2 to TRBJ2-7, with 10 bases lining up with TRBD2. Trimming took 0 bases from V and 3 from J; bases not matched to a gene: 11. CDR3 length: 18 residues. Per the germline V gene, CDR1 is LGHNA and CDR2 is YNFKEQ. The DNA for the CDR3 is TGTGCCAGCAGCCAAGATTCCTCCGGAGCGGGAGGGCTCTACGAGCAGTACTTC. As protein: CASSQDSSGAGGLYEQYF.

This clonotype was seen a handful of times. This chain links TRBV28 with TRBJ2-3, with D perhaps given as TRBD1 or TRBD2 (5 bases each). CDR3 length: 16 amino acids. Germline CDR1 MDHEN, CDR2 SYDVKM. V lost 5 bases, J lost 2 bases, and 17 bases lay in between. The CDR3 region has the DNA TGTGCCAGCAGTCCTGGGGGAGTCAGGGCCACAGATACGCAGTATTTT. Its protein product is CASSPGGVRATDTQYF.

This sequence joins TRBV2 and TRBJ2-7; the D gene is possibly TRBD2 (5 bases). The CDR3 covers 11 residues. Germline CDR1 SNHLY, CDR2 FYNNEI. Trimming took 6 bases from V and 4 from J, leaving 7 bases between them. The CDR3 loop is CASRDFYEQYF. In DNA form, the CDR3 reads TGTGCCAGCAGGGACTTTTACGAGCAGTACTTC.

The rearrangement links TRBV4-3 to TRBJ2-6, with D perhaps matching TRBD1 (6 bases). V lost 0 bases to trimming and J lost 0 bases, with 15 bases between them. The CDR3 consists of 19 residues. Germline V gives CDR1 LGHNA, CDR2 YSLEER. For the CDR3, the DNA is TGCGCCAGCAGCCAAGAATCCGGACAGCGGTACTCTGGGGCCAACGTCCTGACTTTC. Translating it yields CASSQESGQRYSGANVLTF.

This clonotype was counted between two and nine times. The chain employs TRBV9 and TRBJ1-1, with a possible D match to TRBD1 (5 bases). Germline CDR1 SGDLS, CDR2 YYNGEE. CDR3 length equals 15 residues. Trimming took 4 bases from V and 1 from J, leaving 14 bases between them. CDR3 protein: CASSSGLWGNTEAFF. CDR3 in DNA: TGTGCCAGCAGCTCGGGACTCTGGGGGAACACTGAAGCTTTCTTT.

The rearrangement joins TRBV5-6 to TRBJ1-1; no clear D. Looked up from germline, CDR1 is SGHDT and CDR2 is YYEEEE. This CDR3 is built from 15 residues. Trimming removed 0 bases at V and 1 base at J, with 10 bases between. CDR3 sequence (DNA): TGTGCCAGCAGCTTGGTCGGTCTGAAGAACACTGAAGCTTTCTTT. Protein sequence: CASSLVGLKNTEAFF.

The chain recombines TRBV12-5 with TRBJ1-5; the match to TRBD1 covers 9 bases. The CDR3 totals 15 residues. Germline V lookup: CDR1 LGHNT, CDR2 FRNRAP. V lost 1 base, J lost 6 bases, and 4 bases stayed unmatched. The CDR3 loop reads CASGLETGGRQPQHF. The CDR3 region has the DNA TGTGCTAGTGGTTTGGAAACAGGGGGCCGTCAGCCCCAGCATTTT.

This clonotype was seen a few times. The chain is built from TRBV3-1 and TRBJ2-2; the D gene is possibly TRBD2 (6 bases). In germline, CDR1 is LGHDT, CDR2 YNNKEL (reference sequence). The CDR3 runs to 17 residues. Trimming stripped 2 bases from V and 4 bases from J, with 17 bases between. In DNA, the CDR3 is TGTGCCAGCAGCCAAAAGGCCATAGGGAGGAGCACCGGGGAGCTGTTTTTT. This translates into CASSQKAIGRSTGELFF.

V is TRBV11-2 and J is TRBJ1-4, with D maybe TRBD1 (6 bases). Germline V CDR1 and CDR2: SGHAT, FQNNGV. The V gene lost 5 bases and the J gene lost 8 bases, with 12 bases spanning the gap. This CDR3 contains 13 residues. CDR3 in DNA: TGTGCCAGCAGCGCCTACAGGGTGGAAAAACTGTTTTTT. It encodes CASSAYRVEKLFF.